What follows is one T cell receptor (beta chain) and its context. Its antigen is still unknown. No per-base quality is available; no much larger clone lies one base away. Genomic DNA was extracted from sorted cells for sequencing of the TCRbeta CDR3 region. The immunoSEQ Assay was used to sequence the TCRbeta CDR3 regions. The table comes from immuneACCESS by way of TCRdb, which keeps in-frame sequences with V and J called. Part of the clones is missing from these tables; in studies checked, under half for an unresolved V gene and the rest for unknown reasons. This sample is represented by about 75,000 clones; about nine tenths of them were singletons. The leading ten clones occupy about 8.2% of the sample. The sample originates from a study of OX40 agonist ivuxolimab in advanced cancers. Concerning the study at large: Ivuxolimab, which targeted the costimulatory receptor OX40 (CD134), was an agonistic, fully human IgG2 monoclonal antibody. Intravenous ivuxolimab was administered to patients every 2 weeks at six dose levels: 0.01, 0.1, 0.3, 1.5, 3 and 10 mg/kg. Partial responses were achieved by three dose-escalation patients, of whom one had hepatocellular carcinoma and two had cutaneous melanoma. Of the 52 patients in dose escalation, 19 had hepatocellular carcinoma, some 15 had melanoma, 9 had renal cell carcinoma and 9 had head and neck cancer. The dose-escalation cohort was 82.7% male with a mean age of approximately 60 years, ranging from roughly 23 to 85. Peripheral TCRbeta sequencing aimed to test whether ivuxolimab altered TCR sequence diversity and caused clonal T-cell expansion. Prior anti-PD-1, anti-PD-L1 or anti-CTLA-4 therapy was permitted, and 40% of dose-escalation patients had received checkpoint inhibitors. The paper reports the monotherapy dose-escalation portion (N of about 50 patients) of the phase I ivuxolimab trial.

For CDR1 and CDR2, the germline V gene lists ENHRY and SYGVKD. From cysteine to phenylalanine, the CDR3 is 13 amino acids long. CDR3 DNA only is kept here, 39 bases in frame from base 1. V was cut back by 6 bases and J by 3 bases, leaving a gap of 9 bases between them. Overall results and qualifications from the work: Low levels of normalized T-cell clonal expansion were also seen in some nonresponding patients. At doses of 0.1 to 3.0 mg/kg, clonal expansion of both CD4+ and CD8+ T cells in blood was seen between baseline and week 6. In the 0.1-3.0 mg/kg groups, partial responders had among the lowest normalized peripheral clonal expansion, particularly in CD8+ T cells. After ivuxolimab, more expanded clones were found on average in CD8+ T cells than in CD4+ T cells. Antigen specificity was not determined for the clonally expanded peripheral T cells.

The trial excluded patients who had a history of autoimmune disease or who were on systemic immunosuppression. Peripheral blood for TCR sequencing was collected from all dose cohorts at baseline, on cycle 4 day 1, and on cycle 7 day 1. Samples came from an open-label, multicenter, first-in-human phase I dose-escalation trial of ivuxolimab. Adults with locally advanced or metastatic melanoma, renal cell, hepatocellular, or head and neck squamous cell carcinoma were enrolled in the trial. CD4+ and CD8+ T cells were sorted separately from peripheral blood before TCR sequencing. The chain is assembled from TRBV10-3 and TRBJ1-5; a tentative D call is TRBD1 (5 bases match). This clonotype was obtained from an adult with an advanced solid tumor such as melanoma, head and neck, liver or kidney cancer. Material: CD4+ or CD8+ T cells sorted from blood, obtained in a trial of the OX40 agonist ivuxolimab. The CDR3 reads CAIRPGLNQPQHF. Here is the DNA: TGTGCCATCAGGCCAGGGCTCAATCAGCCCCAGCATTTT.